The clone carrying this TCR beta chain was detected only a few times. What it recognizes is unknown. One end of the junction is discordant with germline, which a read error may explain. The record originates from a study of vaccination and CD4 T cells after COVID-19. Overall study context: Each person enrolled got two BNT162b2 or mRNA-1273 vaccine doses.

Germline CDR1 reads DFQATT; CDR2 reads SNEGSKA (reference sequence). This CDR3 is 15 amino acids long. The Oncomine TCR Beta short-read assay was what sequenced the DNA obtained from cultured CD4+ T cells. Each CDR3 protein is one row after TCRdb ran MiXCR on the PCR reads. The sample has about 19,000 distinct CDR3 sequences, 51% seen once; the top ten hold 10%. The treatment was: approximately nine-day PBMC culture with coronavirus spike peptide pools or control peptides (ViraFEST assay). Antigen-specific T cell expansion with peptide pools preceded TCR sequencing in the ViraFEST approach. The chain uses TRBV20-1 and TRBJ2-3; D unresolved. This TCR was sampled from a human donor who had recovered from COVID-19. Sequencing used CD4+ T cells from blood, cultured in vitro, obtained before SARS-CoV-2 vaccination. The CDR3 region is CSAQNTKASTHTQYF. The CDR3 DNA follows: TGCAGTGCCCAAAATACCAAGGCCAGCACACATACGCAGTATTTT.